Listed below are T cell receptor beta chains from one sample, sequenced in a study of T cell responses to AZD1222 COVID-19 vaccine. Here immunoSEQ multiplex PCR was the method, and the copy in TCRdb shows in-frame clones only, minus some. The sample lists 90,000 to 110,000 clones, approximately 88% occurring once. The specimen comprised peripheral blood, sampled on day 0 of AZD1222 vaccination. The source of these receptors is an adult in good health. Each CDR3 is given without its conserved first and last residue.

TRBV7-3 | ASSLNAGNTIY
TRBV10-3 | AISESDRAYEQY
TRBV6-5 | ASSYGTANNEQF
TRBV12-3/TRBV12-4 | ASSFRGGTEAF
TRBV4-2 | ASSLLVNEKLF
TRBV11-3 | ASSWTGRVVTQY
TRBV6-2/TRBV6-3 | ASSFRPRPGREY
TRBV6-5 | ASSLIYEQY
TRBV7-6 | ASNYYPGTAETQY
TRBV11-3 | ASSLLAGAEQY
TRBV18 | ASSPAPPYEQY
TRBV3-1/TRBV3-2 | ASSQGPAGSGNTIY
TRBV10-3 | AISVRTESSYEQY
TRBV4-2 | ASSQDESTGIAEAF
TRBV18 | ASSSISGTEIYEQY
TRBV6-2/TRBV6-3 | ASSYWRYGYT
TRBV15 | ATSSSNRGAEAF
TRBV2 | ASSEAKVRGYGYT
TRBV24-1 | ATSGGLAGEKDTQY
TRBV7-9 | ASSGVAGNQPQH
TRBV2 | ASSVAVSYEQY
TRBV12-3/TRBV12-4 | ASSFGHNEQF
TRBV19 | ASSRSDLHTGELF
TRBV10-2 | ASSSTGNTEAF
TRBV7-3 | ASSPAPVAEAF
TRBV19 | ASSSAVGRGGHYEQY
TRBV7-6 | ASSSPYASRGSGNTIY
TRBV5-4 | ASSLGGTGPYGYT
TRBV7-9 | ASSLVGSSGGLFTDTQY
TRBV25-1 | ASGRRGAEAF
TRBV28 | ASSLYSGRARNEQF
TRBV28 | AGKETGGTGELF
TRBV7-9 | ASSTDWGAYEQY
TRBV11-3 | ASSSRTDPSYEQY
TRBV19 | ASRVTLVMDTEAF
TRBV6-1 | ASSDPYDRASPREAF
TRBV12-5 | ASGSDRGANVLT
TRBV5-1 | ASSFRAGVEQF
TRBV2 | ASSEGRVREKLF